Below are 10 T cell receptor beta chains sequenced from a single sample in a study of shared clonotypes between healthy human individuals. Sequenced by immunoSEQ multiplex PCR; TCRdb stores in-frame clones only, minus some. The table has about 96,000 clones, 60% to 75% seen once. Sequenced material: memory CD8+ T cells sorted from blood. The subset is: CD45RO+ cells pooled with CCR7-negative TemRA cells. These TCRs come from a man aged 30-40 years in good health.

The V call is TRBV14, the J call TRBJ2-7; D uncertain. V dropped 3 bases and J dropped 4 bases, with 7 bases sitting between them. The germline V gene encodes CDR1 SGHDN and CDR2 FVKESK. The CDR3 is made up of 12 amino acids. CDR3 nucleotides: TGTGCCAGCAGCCAGCTCCCGTACGAGCAGTACTTC. This gives the protein CASSQLPYEQYF.

V and J are TRBV5-3 and TRBJ2-7; D is uncertain. TRBV5-3 is sorted into the ORF group, with uncertain function. Between the trimmed V and J ends, which lost 10 bases and 0 bases, there was a span of 14 bases. This CDR3 is 13 amino acids long. CDR3 protein: CAVQREDSYEQYF. The CDR3 coding sequence is TGTGCCGTGCAGAGAGAGGACTCCTACGAGCAGTACTTC.

This rearrangement joins TRBV15 to TRBJ2-1; 11 bases align to TRBD1. The V gene's germline CDR1 is LNHNV and CDR2 YYDKDF (reference sequence). Trimming removed 8 bases from V and 4 bases from J; junction bases left unmatched: 7. This CDR3 contains 15 residues. The CDR3 region is CATVDRGRRYNEQFF. The CDR3 region has the DNA TGTGCCACCGTGGACAGGGGGCGGAGGTACAATGAGCAGTTCTTC. Looking up the rest from reference TRBV15 and TRBJ2-1 gives the full variable domain: DAMVIQNPRYQVTQFGKPVTLSCSQTLNHNVMYWYQQKSSQAPKLLFHYYDKDFNNEADTPDNFQSRRPNTSFCFLDIRSPGLGDTAMYLCATVDRGRRYNEQFFGPGTRLTVL.

The CDR3 sequence: CASSGIEREGQFF. DNA for the CDR3: TGTGCCAGCAGTGGGATAGAGCGGGAGGGGCAGTTCTTC. The J gene is TRBJ2-1, the V gene TRBV25-1; 10 nucleotides match TRBD2. V trimming: 4 bases; J trimming: 12 bases; junction bases outside the gene matches: 6. Per the germline V gene, CDR1 is MGHDK and CDR2 is SYGVNS. This CDR3 has 13 amino acids.

This sequence joins TRBV28 and TRBJ1-5, with TRBD1 matching over 10 bases. Germline V gene lookup returns CDR1 MDHEN and CDR2 SYDVKM. The V segment lost 5 bases and the J segment 2 bases; nucleotides outside the gene matches: 15. The CDR3 loop spans 19 amino acids. The CDR3 is CASSPFRDRGEGGNQPQHF. The CDR3 coding sequence is TGTGCCAGCAGTCCCTTCCGGGACAGGGGTGAGGGGGGCAATCAGCCCCAGCATTTT.

The chain combines TRBV5-1 with TRBJ2-5; 7 bases are shared with TRBD2. This CDR3 has 15 amino acids. Germline assignment: CDR1 SGHRS and CDR2 YFSETQ. Losses at the gene ends were 1 base for V and 2 bases for J; bases not matched to a gene: 5. The CDR3 region has the DNA TGCGCCAGCAGCTTGCTGGGCGGGGGACAAGAGACCCAGTACTTC. Encoded protein: CASSLLGGGQETQYF. Together with reference TRBV5-1 and TRBJ2-5, the CDR3 gives the full variable domain: KAGVTQTPRYLIKTRGQQVTLSCSPISGHRSVSWYQQTPGQGLQFLFEYFSETQRNKGNFPGRFSGRQFSNSRSEMNVSTLELGDSALYLCASSLLGGGQETQYFGPGTRLLVL.

V usage is TRBV28 and J usage is TRBJ1-4; maybe TRBD1 (5 bases). The V end was cut by 4 bases, the J end by 8 bases, with 11 bases between. Per germline, CDR1 MDHEN and CDR2 SYDVKM. The CDR3 totals 13 residues. The CDR3 nucleotides are TGTGCCAGCAGTTCCCTCGGGGCGGAAAAACTGTTTTTT. Its translation is CASSSLGAEKLFF.

The chain joins TRBV19 to TRBJ1-5; 9 nucleotides align to TRBD1. Germline loops: CDR1 LNHDA, CDR2 SQIVND (reference sequence). J lost 3 bases, V lost 5 bases, and 5 bases had no gene match. This CDR3 region has 15 residues. The CDR3: CASSPTGGFNQPQHF. For the CDR3, the DNA is TGTGCCAGTAGTCCTACAGGGGGCTTCAATCAGCCCCAGCATTTT. Together with reference TRBV19 and TRBJ1-5, the CDR3 gives the full variable domain: DGGITQSPKYLFRKEGQNVTLSCEQNLNHDAMYWYRQDPGQGLRLIYYSQIVNDFQKGDIAEGYSVSREKKESFPLTVTSAQKNPTAFYLCASSPTGGFNQPQHFGDGTRLSIL.

The CDR3 region has the DNA TGCAGCGTTTCACAGGGGATCGGCTCTGGAAACACCATATATTTT. Translation gives CSVSQGIGSGNTIYF. V is TRBV29-1 and J is TRBJ1-3; 7 nucleotides match TRBD1. This CDR3 comprises 15 residues. Trimming at V came to 5 bases and at J to 0 bases, leaving 7 bases not matched to a gene. Per germline, CDR1 SQVTM and CDR2 ANQGSEA.

The gene calls are TRBV19 and TRBJ2-3; D may be TRBD2 (6 bases). Germline CDR1 and CDR2: LNHDA and SQIVND (reference sequence). There are 16 residues in the CDR3. V was pared by 9 bases and J by 3 bases, with 22 bases between. The CDR3 sequence is CASKKDFGRWTDTQYF. The CDR3 DNA sequence: TGTGCCAGCAAAAAGGACTTCGGGAGATGGACAGATACGCAGTATTTT. Looking up the rest from reference TRBV19 and TRBJ2-3 gives the full variable domain: DGGITQSPKYLFRKEGQNVTLSCEQNLNHDAMYWYRQDPGQGLRLIYYSQIVNDFQKGDIAEGYSVSREKKESFPLTVTSAQKNPTAFYLCASKKDFGRWTDTQYFGPGTRLTVL.